The 7 T cell receptor beta chains in this list originate from one sample, sequenced in a study of identical twins. TCRdb reanalysed the 5' RACE reads using MiXCR and keeps one entry per CDR3 protein. The repertoire consists of approximately 410,000 distinct CDR3 sequences, with about 18% occurring once and the leading ten covering around 10%. The specimen was naive T cells sorted from blood. These receptors came from a man aged 50 to 59 in good health.

This clonotype has a handful of counts. J is TRBJ2-2 and V is TRBV10-3; 9 bases align to TRBD1. The germline gives CDR1 ENHRY, CDR2 SYGVKD. This CDR3 spans 16 amino acids. Trimming took 3 bases from V and 5 from J; bases not matched to a gene: 7. The CDR3 protein is CAISDRDRVSTGELFF. CDR3 nucleotide sequence: TGTGCCATCAGTGACCGGGACAGGGTCAGTACCGGGGAGCTGTTTTTT.

The chain recombines TRBV28 with TRBJ2-1; the D is unclear. Trimming shortened V by 2 bases and J by 0 bases, and 11 bases separated the two germline ends. CDR1 and CDR2 (germline): MDHEN, SYDVKM. This CDR3 is built from 16 residues. The CDR3 spells CASSLTLKISYNEQFF. The CDR3 DNA reads TGTGCCAGCAGTTTAACTTTGAAGATCTCCTACAATGAGCAGTTCTTC. Complete variable domain (other parts from reference TRBV28 and TRBJ2-1): DVKVTQSSRYLVKRTGEKVFLECVQDMDHENMFWYRQDPGLGLRLIYFSYDVKMKEKGDIPEGYSVSREKKERFSLILESASTNQTSMYLCASSLTLKISYNEQFFGPGTRLTVL.

This rearrangement joins TRBV6-2 or TRBV6-3 to TRBJ1-5; no reliable D call. Germline values: CDR1 MNHEY, CDR2 SVGEGT. The CDR3 runs to 17 residues. V shed 2 bases and J shed 0 bases, with 14 bases lying between them. CDR3 protein: CASSYGSLVDSNQPQHF. The CDR3 DNA sequence: TGTGCCAGCAGTTACGGCTCGTTAGTGGATAGCAATCAGCCCCAGCATTTT.

Only a few counts were recorded for this clonotype. The chain recombines TRBV20-1 with TRBJ2-3; TRBD2 matches 11 bases. CDR3 length: 15 amino acids. CDR1 and CDR2 (germline): DFQATT, SNEGSKA (reference sequence). V shed 4 bases and J 2 bases; nucleotides not matched to a gene: 5. This CDR3 is CSATQTSGNTDTQYF. CDR3 sequence (DNA): TGCAGTGCTACCCAGACTAGCGGGAACACAGATACGCAGTATTTT.

The chain links TRBV9 to TRBJ2-5; possible D gene TRBD2, 6 bases. There are 15 residues in the CDR3. The germline V gene has CDR1 SGDLS and CDR2 YYNGEE. Trimming left V 0 bases short and J 5 bases short, with 14 bases between. The CDR3 nucleotides are TGTGCCAGCAGCGTAGGTTCTGCGGGGTTGGAGACCCAGTACTTC. This gives the protein CASSVGSAGLETQYF.

This rearrangement joins TRBV6-5 to TRBJ2-5, with 8 bases lining up with TRBD2. Trimming at V came to 0 bases and at J to 2 bases, leaving 5 bases not matched to a gene. CDR3 size: 16 residues. Germline loops: CDR1 MNHEY, CDR2 SVGAGI. The CDR3 DNA sequence: TGTGCCAGCAGTTACTCGATTAGCGGGGCACAAGAGACCCAGTACTTC. This encodes CASSYSISGAQETQYF.

The sample holds a few counts of this clonotype. The chain carries TRBV5-1 and TRBJ2-1, with D perhaps matching TRBD1 or TRBD2 (5 bases each). Germline lookup yields CDR1 SGHRS and CDR2 YFSETQ. The V gene lost 4 bases and the J gene lost 5 bases, with 13 bases spanning the gap. The CDR3 has 14 residues. This chain's CDR3 is CASSTGTPNNEQFF. For the CDR3, the DNA is TGCGCCAGCAGCACCGGGACCCCAAACAATGAGCAGTTCTTC.